This T cell receptor (beta chain) came from a study of blood T cell repertoires in COVID-19. For the study at large: Acute-phase and convalescent COVID-19 samples originated in the United States, Italy and Spain.

Sequencing was performed with immunoSEQ multiplex PCR; in TCRdb, only in-frame clones are kept and a portion is missing. This table holds some 220,000 clones, 65% to 90% found once. V shed 4 bases and J shed 6 bases, with 13 bases lying between them. CDR3 length equals 14 residues. From germline, CDR1 is SGHRS and CDR2 YFSETQ. The origin of this receptor is a man in his fifties or sixties with COVID-19, enrolled during active disease. The chain is built from TRBV5-1 and TRBJ2-2; D possibly uses TRBD1 or TRBD2 (6 bases each). Input material: peripheral blood. DNA of the CDR3: TGCGCCAGCAGCGTGGGGGGCCCCCCCGGGGAGCTGTTTTTT. This sequence encodes CASSVGGPPGELFF. The entire variable domain, with the rest obtained from reference TRBV5-1 and TRBJ2-2, is as follows: KAGVTQTPRYLIKTRGQQVTLSCSPISGHRSVSWYQQTPGQGLQFLFEYFSETQRNKGNFPGRFSGRQFSNSRSEMNVSTLELGDSALYLCASSVGGPPGELFFGEGSRLTVL.